Below, one T cell receptor (beta chain) is given with its context. Its antigen is currently not known. No much larger clonotype is one base removed from it; base qualities were not supplied. Using the deep immunoSEQ assay, TCR CDR3 regions were amplified from genomic DNA by multiplex PCR. Extracted genomic DNA from each cell subset was distributed evenly across all wells of several immunoSEQ 96-well plates, and each plate was treated as a replicate. For sorted subsets, each replicate PCR was loaded with about 200 ng genomic DNA, equivalent to about 33,000 T cell genomes. Purified libraries were quantified with a Qubit 3.0 fluorometer, sized on a Bioanalyzer 2100, and re-quantified with the KAPA Library Quantification kit. Every immunoSEQ 96-well plate was sequenced on a separate single-read 150-cycle Illumina NextSeq 550 flow cell. As for the original processing: Because only junctional sequences without quality scores were contained in the immunoSEQ output, filtering matching that applied to full-length reads could not be performed. Sequences were annotated with PyIR, a Python wrapper for IgBLAST v1.9, using IMGT germline references to assign V/J genes and CDR3. Reads with weak V/J assignments (E-value above 1e-6), missing CDR3, stop codons, out-of-frame junctions, or ambiguous translated residues were removed. V3J clonotypes were defined as sequences sharing an identical inferred V gene, J gene, and CDR3 amino acid sequence. The percentage overlap between two repertoires was calculated by dividing the number of shared unique clonotypes by the size of the smaller repertoire. Three approaches were used to assess repertoire richness: RTK rarefaction, the Chao1 estimator, and Recon v2.1 estimates of unobserved clonotypes. OLGA was used to compute generation probabilities for all TCRbeta clonotypes that the gDNA method yielded from a handful of donors. Entries here come from immuneACCESS through TCRdb and include only in-frame sequences with V and J called. Some clones fail to appear in such tables; in the studies checked, an unresolved V gene covers under half of the shortfall, and the cause of the remainder is unknown. V, J and clone size are taken as reported in that table, and D and trimming were inferred from the DNA itself. This sample lists 550,000 to 850,000 clones; roughly two thirds were detected once. The leading ten clones occupy over 1.5% of the sample.

These data originate in a study of shared clonotypes between healthy human individuals (dated by TCRdb to about 2020). Turning to the overall study: The cohort included a few men and a couple of women between 18 and 49 years of age. Different laboratories and diverse techniques were used to prepare libraries and sequence TCR repertoires, to increase sequencing depth and limit assay-specific biases. Per donor, three plates each were used for CD4 naive and CD4 memory, two for CD8 naive, and one for CD8 memory. The study deeply sequenced blood TCR repertoires of several healthy adults to estimate repertoire size and the extent of clonotype sharing between individuals. Per donor, leukapheresis produced somewhere between about 0.94 and 9.5 billion PBMCs. The paper's findings and limits, for the study overall: Compared with non-shared clonotypes, clonotypes shared by all four sorted-subset donors had higher generation probabilities. Sampling was restricted to blood, and TCR repertoires in tissue are likely to differ from TCR repertoires in blood. When a handful of donors were compared, the shared fraction of clonotypes was around 5% for naive CD4, 3% to 4% for naive CD8, 2.3% for memory CD4, and less than 0.5% for memory CD8. Based on pairwise subsampling, the degree of clonotype sharing among donors was expected to be affected by sequencing depth. Because the study included only a small number of donors, the genetic and exposure-history diversity represented was limited. Rarefaction of sorted-subset datasets indicated incomplete sequencing despite the large sequencing depth. Larger estimated clonotype richness was generally found for naive subsets than for memory subsets.

The germline ends are 18 bases apart after V is trimmed by 8 bases and J by 4 bases. Taken from the germline V gene, the CDR1 and CDR2 loops are MNHNS and SASEGT. The cysteine opens and the phenylalanine closes a CDR3 of 14 amino acids. Only the CDR3 region is kept as DNA, spanning 42 bases read in frame from base 1. Donors were healthy HIV-negative adults with no recently reported acute infections or vaccinations. Every donor was a Caucasian adult living in Nashville, Tennessee, USA. Magnetic negative selection was used to enrich CD4+ T cells, after which naive cells were positively selected on CD45RA and the negative fraction became the memory subset. Blood was obtained by leukapheresis, after which PBMCs were separated by Ficoll-Histopaque density gradient centrifugation and cryopreserved in liquid nitrogen vapor phase. Purity and quantity of every magnetically sorted T cell population were checked by analytical flow cytometry. Each sorted fraction had its genomic DNA isolated and then quantified by UV absorbance on a Nanodrop 2000c.

Material for sequencing was memory CD4+ T cells sorted from blood. The sample's cell subset or site label, in plain terms: CD45RA-negative fraction. The sequence derives from a woman aged 25 to 45 in good health. The rearranged segments are TRBV6-1 and TRBJ2-7; no D gene is confidently identified. The DNA sequence follows: TGTGCCAGCCACCTTACCCGGACCTCTTACGAGCAGTACTTC. It is translated as CASHLTRTSYEQYF.